This TCR beta chain was documented in a study of blood T cell repertoires in COVID-19. Background on the study: The United States, Italy and Spain supplied acute and convalescent COVID-19 samples. Sources were T cells, B-cell-depleted T cells, or PBMCs; the material itself was cDNA or gDNA.

Across under 25 US areas, participants ranged in age from 18 to 89 years. Clinical history as reported by participants underpinned cohort assignment. Sequencing was performed with immunoSEQ multiplex PCR; in TCRdb, only in-frame clones are kept and a portion is missing. The table lists 200,000 to 250,000 clones, around 82% of them singletons. The germline V gene encodes CDR1 MNHNS and CDR2 SASEGT. The CDR3 totals 16 residues. The ends were cut back, 2 bases at V and 3 bases at J, with 14 bases in the middle. The V call is TRBV6-1, the J call TRBJ2-1; tentatively, D is TRBD2 (7 bases). The material sequenced was PBMCs or T cells enriched from blood (not recorded which). The clonotype originates from a woman in her 50s who had been exposed to COVID-19. The CDR3 bases are TGTGCCAGCAGTGAAACGGGGGGCGGGAACTACAATGAGCAGTTCTTC. Translating gives CASSETGGGNYNEQFF.